Detailed here is one T cell receptor beta chain. Its antigen is unidentified. The V end lost 0 bases, the J end lost 4 bases, and 15 bases lay between the germline ends. Per germline, CDR1 LNHDA and CDR2 SQIVND (reference sequence). The CDR3 runs to 16 residues. TCRdb keeps only in-frame clones here, not all; method: immunoSEQ multiplex PCR. The table lists 150,000 or so clones, about nine tenths of them singletons. The sample belongs to a study of T cell responses to AZD1222 COVID-19 vaccine. Overall study: Investigators merged groups given second doses at roughly 4 or roughly 12 weeks. Findings and limits, study-wide: Increases in Spike-specific TCR breadth and depth were seen after two AZD1222 doses.

This specimen was peripheral blood, taken on day 0 of AZD1222 vaccination. The gene calls are TRBV19 and TRBJ2-5; TRBD1 or TRBD2 may be the D gene (6 bases each). This TCR came from an adult in good health. Written as DNA, the CDR3 is TGTGCCAGTAGTATAGATATGGGGGGCTGGGGAGAGACCCAGTACTTC. Amino acids: CASSIDMGGWGETQYF.